The 8 T cell receptor beta chains reported below all come from one sample, sequenced in a study of monozygotic twins with inflammatory bowel disease. TCRdb reanalyzed the 5' RACE reads, giving one entry per CDR3 protein sequence and no DNA. The sample totals 350,000 to 550,000 distinct CDR3 sequences. Sequenced: blood. These receptors were collected from a human donor with ulcerative colitis or Crohn's disease, or a healthy co-twin of an affected twin (not recorded which).

The chain combines TRBV11-1 with TRBJ1-1; the D gene TCRdb calls, TRBD1, cannot be checked with no DNA. Germline V lookup: CDR1 SGHAT, CDR2 FQDESV (reference sequence). This CDR3 is built from 14 residues. The CDR3 loop is CASSVDRGGTEAFF. Together with reference TRBV11-1 and TRBJ1-1, the CDR3 gives the full variable domain: EAEVAQSPRYKITEKSQAVAFWCDPISGHATLYWYRQILGQGPELLVQFQDESVVDDSQLPKDRFSAERLKGVDSTLKIQPAELGDSAMYLCASSVDRGGTEAFFGQGTRLTVV.

CDR3 in amino acids: CSARAARGVDYNEQFF. The chain is built from TRBV20-1 and TRBJ2-1; TCRdb returns TRBD2, unconfirmable since there is no DNA. There are 16 residues in the CDR3. CDR1 and CDR2 from the germline V gene are DFQATT and SNEGSKA (reference sequence).

The V and J genes are TRBV7-9 and TRBJ2-3; with no DNA, the TCRdb D assignment of TRBD2 cannot be verified. Germline values: CDR1 SEHNR, CDR2 FQNEAQ (reference sequence). There are 15 residues in the CDR3. CDR3 sequence: CASSFKREGGDTQYF.

The chain links TRBV29-1 to TRBJ1-1. The germline gives CDR1 SQVTM, CDR2 ANQGSEA. This CDR3 spans 11 amino acids. The CDR3 here is CSVTGPPEAFF.

J is TRBJ2-1 and V is TRBV14; TCRdb's D gene call, TRBD2, goes unchecked for lack of DNA. From germline, CDR1 is SGHDN and CDR2 FVKESK. The CDR3 sequence is 19 residues long. This CDR3 reads CASSQDLLGLAGGWNEQFF.

This chain uses TRBV20-1 with TRBJ1-5; TCRdb lists TRBD1, though no DNA is available to test this call. The CDR3 covers 11 residues. CDR1 is DFQATT, CDR2 SNEGSKA, per germline (reference sequence). The CDR3 protein is CSASQGQPQHF.

The chain is built from TRBV10-3 and TRBJ2-7. The CDR3 length is 14 residues. Germline V gene sequence: CDR1 ENHRY, CDR2 SYGVKD. The CDR3 here is CAISEGGSDYEQYF.

The chain combines TRBV5-1 with TRBJ2-1. This CDR3 comprises 14 residues. Germline V CDR1 and CDR2: SGHRS, YFSETQ. The CDR3 loop reads CASSLESGYNEQFF. Drawing the rest from reference TRBV5-1 and TRBJ2-1, the complete variable domain is KAGVTQTPRYLIKTRGQQVTLSCSPISGHRSVSWYQQTPGQGLQFLFEYFSETQRNKGNFPGRFSGRQFSNSRSEMNVSTLELGDSALYLCASSLESGYNEQFFGPGTRLTVL.